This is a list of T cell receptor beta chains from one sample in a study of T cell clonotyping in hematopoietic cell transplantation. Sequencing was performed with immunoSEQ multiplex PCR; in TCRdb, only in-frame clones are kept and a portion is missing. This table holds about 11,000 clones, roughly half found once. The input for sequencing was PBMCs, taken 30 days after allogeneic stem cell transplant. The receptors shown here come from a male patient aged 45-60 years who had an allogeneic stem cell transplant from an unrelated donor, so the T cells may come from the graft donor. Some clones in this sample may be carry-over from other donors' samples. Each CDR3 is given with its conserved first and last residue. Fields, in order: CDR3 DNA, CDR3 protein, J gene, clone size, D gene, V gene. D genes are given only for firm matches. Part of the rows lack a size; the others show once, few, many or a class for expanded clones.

cdr3_nt: TGTGCCAGCAGTCTCAACAGGAACACCGGGGAGCTGTTTTTT; cdr3_aa: CASSLNRNTGELFF; j_call: TRBJ2-2; clone_size: few; d_call: .; v_call: TRBV27
cdr3_nt: TGTGCCCGGTTGGACGGAGCTAACTATGGCTACACCTTC; cdr3_aa: CARLDGANYGYTF; j_call: TRBJ1-2; clone_size: .; d_call: .; v_call: TRBV30
cdr3_nt: TGCGCCAGCAAGGACACCGGGGGTTCCGGGGAGCTGTTTTTT; cdr3_aa: CASKDTGGSGELFF; j_call: TRBJ2-2; clone_size: .; d_call: .; v_call: TRBV5-1
cdr3_nt: TGTGCCAGCAGTTATAGAACTGAAGCTTTCTTT; cdr3_aa: CASSYRTEAFF; j_call: TRBJ1-1; clone_size: .; d_call: .; v_call: TRBV6-5
cdr3_nt: TGTGCCTGGAGGAAGGACAGGGTTGACACCCTCGGGGAGCTGTTTTTT; cdr3_aa: CAWRKDRVDTLGELFF; j_call: TRBJ2-2; clone_size: .; d_call: TRBD1; v_call: TRBV30
cdr3_nt: TGTGCCAGCACAAGGGGCGGACACGAGCAGTACTTC; cdr3_aa: CASTRGGHEQYF; j_call: TRBJ2-7; clone_size: .; d_call: .; v_call: TRBV28
cdr3_nt: TGCAGCGTTGAGATCCCGGGAAACATTCAGTACTTC; cdr3_aa: CSVEIPGNIQYF; j_call: TRBJ2-4; clone_size: .; d_call: .; v_call: TRBV29-1
cdr3_nt: TGTGCCAGCAGCGAGTGGGCTAACTATGGCTACACCTTC; cdr3_aa: CASSEWANYGYTF; j_call: TRBJ1-2; clone_size: .; d_call: .; v_call: TRBV6-5
cdr3_nt: TGTGCCTGGAGTGACGGGACTCGCGGGGGGTACTTC; cdr3_aa: CAWSDGTRGGYF; j_call: TRBJ2-7; clone_size: .; d_call: TRBD2; v_call: TRBV30
cdr3_nt: TGTGCCAGCAGCCAAGAAATTCGGCGGGAGCAGTACTTC; cdr3_aa: CASSQEIRREQYF; j_call: TRBJ2-7; clone_size: .; d_call: .; v_call: TRBV14
cdr3_nt: TGTGCCAGCAGCTTGAAGCAGGGTGGATTAAGTGAAAAACTGTTTTTT; cdr3_aa: CASSLKQGGLSEKLFF; j_call: TRBJ1-4; clone_size: once; d_call: .; v_call: TRBV5-6
cdr3_nt: TGTGCCAGCAGCCGAGGCAGGGATGAGCAGTTCTTC; cdr3_aa: CASSRGRDEQFF; j_call: TRBJ2-1; clone_size: .; d_call: .; v_call: TRBV7-2
cdr3_nt: TGTGCCAGCAGCCCCGACACTTACTATGGCTACACCTTC; cdr3_aa: CASSPDTYYGYTF; j_call: TRBJ1-2; clone_size: .; d_call: .; v_call: TRBV6-6
cdr3_nt: TGCAGCGTCTCGACTAGCGGGAGCACAGATACGCAGTATTTT; cdr3_aa: CSVSTSGSTDTQYF; j_call: TRBJ2-3; clone_size: few; d_call: TRBD2; v_call: TRBV29-1
cdr3_nt: TGTGCCAGCAGCTTCACTAGGGCCGGGGAGCTGTTTTTT; cdr3_aa: CASSFTRAGELFF; j_call: TRBJ2-2; clone_size: .; d_call: .; v_call: TRBV7-3
cdr3_nt: TGTGCCAGCAGTGATAGAGTCGGTAATGAAAAACTGTTTTTT; cdr3_aa: CASSDRVGNEKLFF; j_call: TRBJ1-4; clone_size: .; d_call: .; v_call: TRBV25-1
cdr3_nt: TGCGCCAGCAGCCTCGGGACAGGGACTTACGAGCAGTACTTC; cdr3_aa: CASSLGTGTYEQYF; j_call: TRBJ2-7; clone_size: few; d_call: TRBD1; v_call: TRBV5-1
cdr3_nt: TGTGCCTGGAGTGTAATCGAGTCACCGTACTTC; cdr3_aa: CAWSVIESPYF; j_call: TRBJ2-7; clone_size: few; d_call: .; v_call: TRBV30
cdr3_nt: TGTGCCAGCAGCCCCTCCGGGACAGGGGACACCGGGGAGCTGTTTTTT; cdr3_aa: CASSPSGTGDTGELFF; j_call: TRBJ2-2; clone_size: once; d_call: TRBD1; v_call: TRBV28
cdr3_nt: TGTGCCTGGAGTGGACAGTACGAGCAGTACTTC; cdr3_aa: CAWSGQYEQYF; j_call: TRBJ2-7; clone_size: .; d_call: .; v_call: TRBV30
cdr3_nt: TGCAGCGTCCTAGTTTGGGGGCGTACAGCCTACGAGCAGTACTTC; cdr3_aa: CSVLVWGRTAYEQYF; j_call: TRBJ2-7; clone_size: .; d_call: .; v_call: TRBV29-1
cdr3_nt: TGTGCCTGGTCCGGGGATAGCGGCTACAATGAGCAGTTCTTC; cdr3_aa: CAWSGDSGYNEQFF; j_call: TRBJ2-1; clone_size: .; d_call: .; v_call: TRBV30
cdr3_nt: TGTGCCAGCAGTTATGGGGTCGGGACTGAAGCTTTCTTT; cdr3_aa: CASSYGVGTEAFF; j_call: TRBJ1-1; clone_size: .; d_call: .; v_call: TRBV6-5
cdr3_nt: TGTGCCAGCAGCACCGGGGGGGAAGGGGAGCTGTTTTTT; cdr3_aa: CASSTGGEGELFF; j_call: TRBJ2-2; clone_size: .; d_call: TRBD2; v_call: TRBV6-6
cdr3_nt: TGTGCCAGCAGGACCCGGGACAGCCTCCAAGAGACCCAGTACTTC; cdr3_aa: CASRTRDSLQETQYF; j_call: TRBJ2-5; clone_size: .; d_call: TRBD1; v_call: TRBV6-5
cdr3_nt: TGTGCCTGGAGTCAAGGAAGATCCGCAGATACGCAGTATTTT; cdr3_aa: CAWSQGRSADTQYF; j_call: TRBJ2-3; clone_size: .; d_call: .; v_call: TRBV30
cdr3_nt: TGTGCCAGCAGCTTATGGCAGGGAAGTCAGCCCCAGCATTTT; cdr3_aa: CASSLWQGSQPQHF; j_call: TRBJ1-5; clone_size: .; d_call: .; v_call: TRBV7-2
cdr3_nt: TGCAGCGTTGAATCCCCTAGCCCAGATCGCACTGAAGCTTTCTTT; cdr3_aa: CSVESPSPDRTEAFF; j_call: TRBJ1-1; clone_size: medium-sized; d_call: .; v_call: TRBV29-1
cdr3_nt: TGCAGTGCTAGTGAAATGTACGAAGCTTTCTTT; cdr3_aa: CSASEMYEAFF; j_call: TRBJ1-1; clone_size: once; d_call: .; v_call: TRBV20-1
cdr3_nt: TGTGCCAGCAGCCCGGACAGGGGGAACACTGAAGCTTTCTTT; cdr3_aa: CASSPDRGNTEAFF; j_call: TRBJ1-1; clone_size: once; d_call: TRBD1; v_call: TRBV7-2
cdr3_nt: TGTGCCAGCAGTTTAGAGGGCTACGGCTACACCTTC; cdr3_aa: CASSLEGYGYTF; j_call: TRBJ1-2; clone_size: .; d_call: .; v_call: TRBV28
cdr3_nt: TGTGCCAGCAGCGCAGATACCGGGACTAAGTACGAGCAGTACTTC; cdr3_aa: CASSADTGTKYEQYF; j_call: TRBJ2-7; clone_size: .; d_call: TRBD2; v_call: TRBV9
cdr3_nt: TGTGCCACCAGCAGAGAAGCGGGAGCACGCGATGAGCAGTTCTTC; cdr3_aa: CATSREAGARDEQFF; j_call: TRBJ2-1; clone_size: few; d_call: TRBD2; v_call: TRBV15
cdr3_nt: TGTGCCCGGAGACGGATTCCCAACTATGGCTACACCTTC; cdr3_aa: CARRRIPNYGYTF; j_call: TRBJ1-2; clone_size: .; d_call: .; v_call: TRBV30
cdr3_nt: TGTGCCAGCAGCTATACTAGCGGTAAGGGCGAGCAGTACTTC; cdr3_aa: CASSYTSGKGEQYF; j_call: TRBJ2-7; clone_size: few; d_call: TRBD2; v_call: TRBV7-8
cdr3_nt: TGTGCCAGCAGTTCCCAGAAGAACACTGAAGCTTTCTTT; cdr3_aa: CASSSQKNTEAFF; j_call: TRBJ1-1; clone_size: once; d_call: .; v_call: TRBV6-6
cdr3_nt: TGTGCCAGCAGTATGACTACGGGACCCCTCCACTTT; cdr3_aa: CASSMTTGPLHF; j_call: TRBJ1-6; clone_size: .; d_call: .; v_call: TRBV6-5
cdr3_nt: TGCAGCGTGAGGACAGGAGGCTCCTACGAGCAGTACTTC; cdr3_aa: CSVRTGGSYEQYF; j_call: TRBJ2-7; clone_size: few; d_call: TRBD1; v_call: TRBV29-1
cdr3_nt: TGTGCCAGCAGTTACCGCCGGAACACTGAAGCTTTCTTT; cdr3_aa: CASSYRRNTEAFF; j_call: TRBJ1-1; clone_size: few; d_call: .; v_call: TRBV6-5
cdr3_nt: TGTGCCTGGAGTGCGATGACACCGAACACTGAAGCTTTCTTT; cdr3_aa: CAWSAMTPNTEAFF; j_call: TRBJ1-1; clone_size: few; d_call: .; v_call: TRBV30
cdr3_nt: TGTGCCACCTGGGGAGGTACAGGTTTCTATGGCTACACCTTC; cdr3_aa: CATWGGTGFYGYTF; j_call: TRBJ1-2; clone_size: few; d_call: .; v_call: TRBV6-1
cdr3_nt: TGCAGTGCTAGTGAAGGGGCCGGCTACACCTTC; cdr3_aa: CSASEGAGYTF; j_call: TRBJ1-2; clone_size: .; d_call: .; v_call: TRBV20-1
cdr3_nt: TGTGCCAGCAGCGTTTCGGGTCGGGAGCGGGCGAACACTGAAGCTTTCTTT; cdr3_aa: CASSVSGRERANTEAFF; j_call: TRBJ1-1; clone_size: .; d_call: .; v_call: TRBV9
cdr3_nt: TGCGCCAGCAGCCAACGGACAGGTCGCGAGCAGTACTTC; cdr3_aa: CASSQRTGREQYF; j_call: TRBJ2-7; clone_size: few; d_call: TRBD1; v_call: TRBV4-3
cdr3_nt: TGTGCCAGCAGCCAAGACGGACAGGTTGGCACAGATACGCAGTATTTT; cdr3_aa: CASSQDGQVGTDTQYF; j_call: TRBJ2-3; clone_size: few; d_call: TRBD1; v_call: TRBV4-2
cdr3_nt: TGTGCCAGCAGCTTATGGGTAAACACTGAAGCTTTCTTT; cdr3_aa: CASSLWVNTEAFF; j_call: TRBJ1-1; clone_size: few; d_call: .; v_call: TRBV7-2
cdr3_nt: TGTGCCAGCAGCTTGTCTTACGGCACAGATACGCAGTATTTT; cdr3_aa: CASSLSYGTDTQYF; j_call: TRBJ2-3; clone_size: .; d_call: .; v_call: TRBV7-2
cdr3_nt: TGTGCCTGGAGTCCCTATGGTACCGGGGAGCTGTTTTTT; cdr3_aa: CAWSPYGTGELFF; j_call: TRBJ2-2; clone_size: .; d_call: .; v_call: TRBV30
cdr3_nt: TGTGCCAGCAGTTATGTGGACCCGGGGGGCTACACCTTC; cdr3_aa: CASSYVDPGGYTF; j_call: TRBJ1-2; clone_size: .; d_call: .; v_call: TRBV6-6
cdr3_nt: TGTGCCAGCAGCGTAGGGCTCAGTGTCAACGAGCAGTACTTC; cdr3_aa: CASSVGLSVNEQYF; j_call: TRBJ2-7; clone_size: few; d_call: .; v_call: TRBV9
cdr3_nt: TGTGCCAGCAGTCCTCGGGGGTTGGAAGAGACCCAGTACTTC; cdr3_aa: CASSPRGLEETQYF; j_call: TRBJ2-5; clone_size: few; d_call: .; v_call: TRBV14
cdr3_nt: TGTGCCTGGAGTACAAATGCTAGGGGGGATACGCAGTATTTT; cdr3_aa: CAWSTNARGDTQYF; j_call: TRBJ2-3; clone_size: .; d_call: .; v_call: TRBV30